The 20 T cell receptor beta chains in this list originate from one sample, sequenced in a study of OX40 agonist ivuxolimab in advanced cancers. This table comes from immunoSEQ multiplex PCR, and its TCRdb copy is limited to in-frame clones, with some not included. Of 45,000 to 60,000 clones in the sample, 82% were seen once. Sequencing was performed on CD4+ or CD8+ T cells sorted from blood, taken in a trial of the OX40 agonist ivuxolimab. These TCRs come from an adult with an advanced solid tumor such as melanoma, head and neck, liver or kidney cancer.

This chain links TRBV27 with TRBJ2-7; perhaps TRBD1 as D (6 bases). The germline CDR1 and CDR2 sequences are MNHEY and SMNVEV (reference sequence). Trimming left V 5 bases short and J 5 bases short, with 16 bases between. This CDR3 is built from 14 residues. The CDR3 here is CASSGNRDGNEQYF. The CDR3 coding sequence is TGTGCCAGCAGTGGGAACAGGGATGGTAACGAGCAGTACTTC.

J is TRBJ1-1 and V is TRBV11-2; D is unresolved. This CDR3 has 15 amino acids. Germline CDR1 is SGHAT and CDR2 is FQNNGV. V gave up 1 base and J gave up 5 bases, with 14 bases separating them. The CDR3, as DNA: TGTGCCAGCAGCTTAGGAATGGAAAGGAGGACTGAAGCTTTCTTT. Its translation: CASSLGMERRTEAFF.

Remarks on this clone: The junction does not match germline at one end; this may be a read error. The rearrangement uses TRBV19 and TRBJ1-2; D might be TRBD1 (6 bases). Germline lookup yields CDR1 LNHDA and CDR2 SQIVND (reference sequence). This CDR3 comprises 12 residues. Here the CDR3 reads CASSTRRGLGNF. The CDR3 nucleotides read TGTGCCAGTAGTACACGCAGGGGCCTGGGCAACTTC.

The rearrangement uses TRBV6-1 and TRBJ2-3; a possible D gene is TRBD1 (6 bases). The CDR3 runs to 15 residues. The V gene lost 6 bases and the J gene lost 0 bases, with 13 bases spanning the gap. CDR1 and CDR2 from the germline V gene are MNHNS and SASEGT. The CDR3 DNA follows: TGTGCCAGCAGGCCCGACAGGCTTAGCACAGATACGCAGTATTTT. It yields the protein CASRPDRLSTDTQYF.

The rearrangement links TRBV11-2 to TRBJ2-7; D possibly matches TRBD1 or TRBD2 (5 bases each). With 5 bases removed from V and 1 base from J, the gap between germline ends came to 15 bases. This CDR3 contains 15 residues. Germline V lookup: CDR1 SGHAT, CDR2 FQNNGV. The CDR3 region is CASSIGAVQSYEQYF. The CDR3 nucleotides read TGTGCCAGCAGCATCGGGGCTGTACAATCCTACGAGCAGTACTTC.

The V call is TRBV29-1, the J call TRBJ2-1; D possibly matches TRBD1 or TRBD2 (6 bases each). V lost 5 bases and J lost 6, with 14 bases in between. The CDR3 spans 13 residues. Germline assignment: CDR1 SQVTM and CDR2 ANQGSEA. DNA for the CDR3: TGCAGCGTTCGTACTACGGGGGCCAATGAGCAGTTCTTC. This translates into CSVRTTGANEQFF.

Notes on this clone: A much larger clone lies a single base off, so this may be a read error. The chain uses TRBV7-9 and TRBJ1-6, with D possibly matching TRBD1 (5 bases). The CDR3 spans 14 residues. In germline, CDR1 is SEHNR, CDR2 FQNEAQ (reference sequence). The V and J ends lost 5 bases and 9 bases respectively, with 14 bases between them. In nucleotides, the CDR3 is TGTGCCAGCAGCGGGGACGCGACGAGTTCACCCCTCCACTTT. Translating gives CASSGDATSSPLHF.

This sequence joins TRBV6-5 and TRBJ2-2; D perhaps matches TRBD2 (5 bases). V was trimmed by 2 bases and J by 7 bases, leaving 11 bases between them. Germline V CDR1 and CDR2: MNHEY, SVGAGI. The CDR3 length is 14 residues. The CDR3 protein is CASSYPPRGGELFF. CDR3 nucleotide sequence: TGTGCCAGCAGTTACCCGCCCCGGGGCGGGGAGCTGTTTTTT.

The chain carries TRBV11-1 and TRBJ2-4; D is perhaps TRBD1 or TRBD2 (5 bases each). CDR3 length equals 13 residues. Germline CDR1 is SGHAT and CDR2 is FQDESV (reference sequence). With 5 bases removed from V and 8 bases from J, the gap between germline ends came to 13 bases. The CDR3 sequence: CASSPGLYDIQYF. The CDR3 DNA reads as TGTGCCAGCAGCCCGGGGCTTTATGACATTCAGTACTTC.

V usage is TRBV6-5 and J usage is TRBJ1-2, with D tentatively TRBD1 (5 bases). The germline V and J ends were trimmed by 6 bases and 8 bases, with 16 bases remaining between them. The CDR3 is 13 residues long. Germline-derived CDR1 and CDR2 are MNHEY and SVGAGI. CDR3 DNA sequence: TGTGCCAGCAGGGCCGGGACCGGAAAGGGCTACACCTTC. Amino acids: CASRAGTGKGYTF.

The gene calls are TRBV7-6 and TRBJ2-1; 10 bases match TRBD2. The trim removed 3 bases at V and 5 bases at J, leaving 13 bases unmatched. Per germline, CDR1 SGHVS and CDR2 FNYEAQ. The CDR3 is 18 amino acids. Here the CDR3 DNA reads TGTGCCAGCAGCTTTCACAGGACTAGCGGCCTTGGAGACAATGAGCAGTTCTTC. Protein product: CASSFHRTSGLGDNEQFF.

This chain joins TRBV5-4 and TRBJ2-5; 13 nucleotides agree with TRBD2. V lost 4 bases and J lost 4; bases outside the gene matches: 7. CDR1 is SGHNT, CDR2 YYREEE, per germline (reference sequence). This CDR3 contains 16 residues. The CDR3 coding sequence is TGTGCCAGCAGCCTCCGGACTAGCGGGAGTGGAGAGACCCAGTACTTC. Translation gives CASSLRTSGSGETQYF. Complete variable domain (other parts from reference TRBV5-4 and TRBJ2-5): ETGVTQSPTHLIKTRGQQVTLRCSSQSGHNTVSWYQQALGQGPQFIFQYYREEENGRGNFPPRFSGLQFPNYSSELNVNALELDDSALYLCASSLRTSGSGETQYFGPGTRLLVL.

V usage is TRBV13 and J usage is TRBJ1-2; D gene uncertain. Trimming shortened V by 0 bases and J by 7 bases, and 6 bases separated the two germline ends. CDR3 length: 12 amino acids. Germline CDR1 is PRHDT and CDR2 is FYEKMQ (reference sequence). CDR3 DNA: TGTGCCAGCAGCTTAGGCGTTTCTGGCTACACCTTC. Translation: CASSLGVSGYTF. The entire variable domain, with the rest obtained from reference TRBV13 and TRBJ1-2, is as follows: AAGVIQSPRHLIKEKRETATLKCYPIPRHDTVYWYQQGPGQDPQFLISFYEKMQSDKGSIPDRFSAQQFSDYHSELNMSSLELGDSALYFCASSLGVSGYTFGSGTRLTVV.

The chain links TRBV11-2 to TRBJ2-7, with D perhaps being TRBD1 or TRBD2 (6 bases each). This CDR3 is built from 16 residues. Per the germline V gene, CDR1 is SGHAT and CDR2 is FQNNGV. The V end lost 5 bases, the J end lost 2 bases, and 19 bases lay between the germline ends. The CDR3 nucleotides read TGTGCCAGCAGCCCCTCCCGGGGGCGGTTAGCCTACGAGCAGTACTTC. As protein: CASSPSRGRLAYEQYF.

This rearrangement joins TRBV7-2 to TRBJ2-5; TRBD2 aligns across 7 bases. This CDR3 has 16 amino acids. Germline loops: CDR1 SGHTA, CDR2 FQGNSA. V trimming: 5 bases; J trimming: 1 base; junction bases outside the gene matches: 10. CDR3 bases: TGTGCCAGCAGCCCCCAAGCGGGGACCTCCCAAGAGACCCAGTACTTC. Its protein product is CASSPQAGTSQETQYF.

The chain uses TRBV12-5 and TRBJ2-2; D is possibly TRBD2 (6 bases). CDR1 and CDR2 from the germline V gene are LGHNT and FRNRAP. Trimming left V 5 bases short and J 5 bases short, with 15 bases between. The CDR3 is made up of 15 amino acids. The CDR3 DNA is TGTGCTAGTGGTCCTCGAGGAGGGAGGACCGGGGAGCTGTTTTTT. Its protein is CASGPRGGRTGELFF.

The chain is built from TRBV5-1 and TRBJ1-1; 7 nucleotides agree with TRBD1. CDR1 is SGHRS, CDR2 YFSETQ, per germline. CDR3 length: 15 amino acids. J gave up 4 bases and V 4 bases, and 10 bases lay outside the gene matches. This CDR3 reads CASSKGQAWGTEAFF. The DNA for the CDR3 is TGCGCCAGCAGCAAAGGACAGGCCTGGGGCACTGAAGCTTTCTTT.

The chain uses TRBV4-1 and TRBJ1-6; D is unclear. The germline CDR1 and CDR2 sequences are MGHRA and YSYEKL. V dropped 1 base and J dropped 6 bases, with 13 bases sitting between them. The CDR3 is 16 amino acids. CDR3 nucleotide sequence: TGCGCCAGCAGCCAAGGAGTTATTGGAGTTAATTCACCCCTCCACTTT. The encoded protein is CASSQGVIGVNSPLHF.

The chain couples TRBV19 to TRBJ1-5, with TRBD1 matching over 7 bases. This CDR3 has 16 amino acids. CDR1 is LNHDA, CDR2 SQIVND, per germline (reference sequence). V gave up 5 bases and J gave up 1 base; unmatched junction bases: 8. CDR3 region: CASSPPGQLSNQPQHF. The CDR3 DNA is TGTGCCAGTAGTCCTCCGGGACAGCTCAGCAATCAGCCCCAGCATTTT.

V and J are TRBV5-8 and TRBJ2-6; D perhaps matches TRBD2 (5 bases). CDR1 and CDR2 from the germline V gene are SGHTS and YDEGEE. V was clipped by 3 bases and J by 3 bases, with 7 bases between them. CDR3 length equals 14 residues. The CDR3 region has the DNA TGTGCCAGCAGCTGTGGAGGTGGGGCCAACGTCCTGACTTTC. Encoded protein: CASSCGGGANVLTF.